Presented here are 2 T cell receptor beta chains from one specimen sequenced in a study of T cell repertoires in cytomegalovirus infection (dated by TCRdb to about 2019). This sample was sequenced with an Illumina HiSeq 1500. TCRdb cleaned the public reads at Q25 with fastp, built clones with MiXCR and kept in-frame beta chains. Rows are combined by CDR3 protein, so each entry shows the most common genes and DNA. Recorded for this sample are tens of thousands of distinct CDR3 sequences; about 37% of them occurred a single time. Approximately 95% of the sample belongs to the ten largest clones. Taken with the paper, the label for treatment or condition translates to: in vitro stimulation with specific CMV peptide epitopes to enrich CMV-specific T cells. Their target antigens are unknown. Sequences were derived from CD8+ T cells from cultured PBMCs, sampled from culture after CMV antigen stimulation. These receptors came from a human donor in good health (CMV status not recorded). Some clones in this sample may be carry-over from other donors' samples.

About this clonotype: A much more abundant neighbour one base away suggests this may be a read error. The J gene is TRBJ2-6, the V gene TRBV27; 7 bases map to TRBD1. Germline CDR1 MNHEY, CDR2 SMNVEV (reference sequence). Trimming removed 10 bases from V and 0 bases from J; junction bases left unmatched: 0. The CDR3 runs 13 residues. The CDR3 reads CANRGSGANVLTF. For the CDR3, the DNA is TGTGCCAACAGGGGCTCTGGGGCCAACGTCCTGACTTTC.

The rearrangement joins TRBV3-1 to TRBJ2-1, with TRBD2 matching 7 bases. Per germline, CDR1 LGHDT and CDR2 YNNKEL (reference sequence). With 1 base clipped from V and 1 base from J, the junction kept 7 bases outside the gene matches. This CDR3 is 17 amino acids long. The CDR3 region has the DNA TGTGCCAGCAGCCAAGGGACGCGGGGGAGGTCCTACAATGAGCAGTTCTTC. It is translated as CASSQGTRGRSYNEQFF.